Below are 15 T cell receptor beta chains sequenced from a single sample in a study of tumor-infiltrating lymphocytes in primary liver carcinoma (dated 2017 in TCRdb). Sequencer: Illumina HiSeq 2500. TCRbeta-specific cDNA was reverse-transcribed from about 500 ng total RNA using a constant-region primer and ProtoScript II reverse transcriptase. Construction of the TCRbeta libraries relied on three nested rounds of multiplex PCR, following a slightly modified ARM-PCR procedure. The first two PCR rounds used multiplex TRBV1-TRBV30 forward primers with a Cbeta reverse primer, each for 10 cycles. In-frame beta chains were kept once TCRdb had trimmed the public reads at Q25 with fastp and called clones with MiXCR. All rows with the same CDR3 protein become a single entry with the most common DNA and genes. The sample profile shows around 330,000 distinct CDR3 sequences; around three fifths of them were found once. Roughly 9% of the sample is held by the ten biggest clonotypes.

Blood RNA was extracted from unsorted whole blood using TRIzol reagent, and germline DNA was obtained with the DNeasy Blood & Tissue kit. Sequenced material: peripheral blood. These receptors came from a man aged 35 to 55 with primary liver carcinoma and hepatitis B virus infection.

Points on this clonotype: One end of the junction varies from germline; a read error may be responsible. V and J are TRBV29-1 and TRBJ2-5, with D perhaps TRBD1 (6 bases). CDR1 and CDR2 from the germline V gene are SQVTM and ANQGSEA. CDR3 size: 13 residues. CDR3 sequence (DNA): TGTAGCACCCCGACAGGCTCCCAAGAGACCCAGTACTTC. Its protein product is CSTPTGSQETQYF.

The V and J genes are TRBV7-9 and TRBJ2-7; TRBD1 matches at 10 bases. The CDR3 spans 15 residues. CDR1 SEHNR and CDR2 FQNEAQ come from the germline V gene (reference sequence). Losses at the gene ends were 6 bases for V and 0 bases for J; bases not matched to a gene: 5. CDR3 residues: CASSPGQGPSYEQYF. The CDR3 bases are TGTGCCAGCAGTCCGGGACAGGGGCCCTCCTACGAGCAGTACTTC.

About this clonotype itself: This sequence may be a read error, since a much larger clone differs from it by one base. V gene TRBV6-2 or TRBV6-3 combines with J gene TRBJ1-5, with D perhaps TRBD1 (6 bases). This CDR3 region has 14 residues. With 10 bases removed from V and 7 bases from J, the gap between germline ends came to 20 bases. Germline values: CDR1 MNHEY, CDR2 SVGEGT. CDR3 sequence: CANSLRGGPQPQHF. Written as DNA, the CDR3 is TGTGCCAACAGCCTGAGGGGGGGGCCGCAGCCCCAGCATTTT.

The rearrangement uses TRBV6-1 and TRBJ2-1, with 11 bases that match TRBD1. V shed 4 bases, J shed 8 bases, and the junction held 4 bases outside the gene matches. The CDR3 is 14 amino acids. CDR1 MNHNS and CDR2 SASEGT come from the germline V gene. Here the CDR3 DNA reads TGTGCCAGCAGTGTAGGGACAGGGGGATATGAGCAGTTCTTC. This codes for CASSVGTGGYEQFF.

On this clonotype: A much larger clone is a single base away; this may be a read error. The CDR3 spells CASSRLQVFLYEQYF. In DNA, the CDR3 is TGTGCCAGCAGTCGTTTACAGGTTTTTCTCTACGAGCAGTACTTC. This rearrangement joins TRBV6-2 or TRBV6-3 to TRBJ2-7; D possibly corresponds to TRBD1 (5 bases). This CDR3 has 15 amino acids. The V gene's germline CDR1 is MNHEY and CDR2 SVGEGT. V was clipped by 5 bases and J by 3 bases, with 17 bases between them.

Points on this clonotype: This may be a read error, as it is one base from a much larger clone. The chain has TRBV28 and TRBJ2-4, with D perhaps assigned TRBD1 or TRBD2 (5 bases each). Germline CDR1 and CDR2: MDHEN and SYDVKM. This CDR3 has 14 amino acids. Here the CDR3 reads CASSPGGAKYIQYF. As DNA, the CDR3 is TGTGCCAGCAGTCCTGGGGGAGCCAAATACATTCAGTACTTC.

This clonotype was observed a handful of times. This sequence joins TRBV30 and TRBJ2-3, with D unclear. Per germline, CDR1 GTSNPN and CDR2 SVGIG (reference sequence). The CDR3 is 12 amino acids. V gave up 0 bases and J gave up 6 bases, with 7 bases separating them. The CDR3, as DNA: TGTGCCTGGAGTGTTCGGTCCGATACGCAGTATTTT. As protein: CAWSVRSDTQYF.

This clonotype was seen only a few times. This may arise from a read error, as a much more abundant clone is one base away. The chain couples TRBV29-1 to TRBJ2-7; D not certain. This CDR3 comprises 14 residues. Germline V CDR1 and CDR2: SQVTM, ANQGSEA. Trimming stripped 1 base from V and 3 bases from J, with 13 bases between. CDR3 sequence (DNA): TGCAGCGTTGAAGGGGAACAGTCCAACTACGAGCAGTACTTC. Translation gives CSVEGEQSNYEQYF.

This rearrangement joins TRBV28 to TRBJ1-3; the D is unclear. Germline V gives CDR1 MDHEN, CDR2 SYDVKM. The CDR3 covers 14 residues. Trimming shortened V by 5 bases and J by 0 bases, and 8 bases separated the two germline ends. DNA of the CDR3: TGTGCCAGCAGTCCCAGGATCTCTGGAAACACCATATATTTT. It codes for CASSPRISGNTIYF.

Concerning this clonotype itself: The junction does not match germline at one end; this may be a read error. The chain links TRBV14 to TRBJ1-2, with D uncertain. Germline V gene lookup returns CDR1 SGHDN and CDR2 FVKESK. The CDR3 covers 17 residues. The CDR3 DNA reads as TGTGCCAGCGGCCAACTCTCGGGGAGACTTCGGAGTTATGGCTACACCTTC. Translated, it gives CASGQLSGRLRSYGYTF. The whole variable domain, filled in from reference TRBV14 and TRBJ1-2, reads EAGVTQFPSHSVIEKGQTVTLRCDPISGHDNLYWYRRVMGKEIKFLLHFVKESKQDESGMPNNRFLAERTGGTYSTLKVQPAELEDSGVYFCASGQLSGRLRSYGYTFGSGTRLTVV.

Remarks on this clonotype: A much larger clone lies a single base off, so this may be a read error. The genes are TRBV6-5 and TRBJ1-2; possibly TRBD1 for D (6 bases). CDR3 length: 15 residues. Germline loops: CDR1 MNHEY, CDR2 SVGAGI. The CDR3: CVSSYSGQYNYGYTF. Here the CDR3 DNA reads TGTGTCAGCAGTTACTCCGGACAGTATAACTATGGCTACACCTTC.

This clonotype was observed at least ten times. The chain carries TRBV29-1 and TRBJ2-1; tentatively, D is TRBD2 (5 bases). Looked up from germline, CDR1 is SQVTM and CDR2 is ANQGSEA. V lost 4 bases and J lost 3, with 10 bases in between. The CDR3 length is 13 residues. The CDR3 bases are TGCAGCGTTGGCGGACTTGACTACAATGAGCAGTTCTTC. It translates to CSVGGLDYNEQFF.

With respect to this clonotype: A much larger clonotype is one base distant, so this may be a read error. V usage is TRBV6-2 or TRBV6-3 and J usage is TRBJ2-7; 10 nucleotides match TRBD2. Germline V CDR1 and CDR2: MNHEY, SVGEGT. The CDR3 totals 17 residues. Losses at the gene ends were 1 base for V and 9 bases for J; bases not matched to a gene: 15. This chain's CDR3 is CASSYFASGSPTHGQYF. As DNA, the CDR3 is TGTGCCAGCAGTTACTTTGCTAGCGGGAGCCCGACCCACGGGCAGTACTTC.

In regard to this clonotype: A much larger clone differs from this one at a single base, so this may be a read error. V gene TRBV6-2 or TRBV6-3 combines with J gene TRBJ2-1; weak D call: TRBD2 (5 bases). The CDR3 spans 13 residues. Per the germline V gene, CDR1 is MNHEY and CDR2 is SVGEGT. The CDR3 spells CATSPSGWNEQFF. CDR3 in DNA: TGTGCCACCAGTCCATCGGGGTGGAATGAGCAGTTCTTC.

This clonotype has a single count. This chain connects TRBV11-2 to TRBJ2-1; no definite D call. The V end lost 1 base, the J end lost 12 bases, and 10 bases lay between the germline ends. The CDR3 loop spans 12 amino acids. CDR1 SGHAT and CDR2 FQNNGV come from the germline V gene. This chain's CDR3 is CASSLGPIGQFF. CDR3 DNA sequence: TGTGCCAGCAGCTTAGGACCCATTGGGCAGTTCTTC.